This TCR beta chain derives from a study of T cell responses to AZD1222 COVID-19 vaccine. Whole-study results and caveats: There were vaccine-associated CD4 TCRs across spike, dominant at 160-218 and 743-854. Reportedly, nearly half of unique spike TCRs recognized epitopes outside B.1.351/B.1.1.7 mutations.

Germline lookup yields CDR1 MNHEY and CDR2 SVGAGI. The CDR3 has 16 residues. The V segment lost 2 bases and the J segment 8 bases; nucleotides outside the gene matches: 9. Sequenced by immunoSEQ multiplex PCR; TCRdb stores in-frame clones only, minus some. The sample carries 100,000 to 150,000 clones, over 80% recorded once. Comment on this clone: Its cognate antigen is unknown.

The receptor was isolated from an adult in good health. The sequenced sample was peripheral blood, obtained on day 0 of AZD1222 vaccination. The chain employs TRBV6-5 and TRBJ2-2, with TRBD1 matching 9 bases. The CDR3 loop reads CASSYHRDRVGGELFF. The CDR3 nucleotides are TGTGCCAGCAGTTACCACCGGGACAGGGTAGGGGGGGAGCTGTTTTTT.